This T cell receptor (beta chain) was observed in a study of vaccination and CD4 T cells after COVID-19. Study background: For each participant, vaccination comprised two doses of either the BNT162b2 or the mRNA-1273 vaccine. Median time from second vaccine dose to sampling was around 72 days (14 to 241).

Germline-derived CDR1 and CDR2 are DFQATT and SNEGSKA (reference sequence). The CDR3 sequence is 16 residues long. The V end was cut by 3 bases, the J end by 5 bases, with 19 bases between. This clonotype was recorded a few times. The target antigen is unknown. Treatment described: roughly nine-day PBMC culture with coronavirus spike peptide pools or control peptides (ViraFEST assay). Sequencing of cultured CD4+ T cell DNA used the Oncomine TCR Beta short-read assay. TCRdb redid the calling of the PCR reads with MiXCR, one entry per CDR3 protein. The table includes just over 20,000 distinct CDR3 sequences, around 48% detected once.

The rearrangement links TRBV20-1 to TRBJ2-2; perhaps TRBD1 as D (6 bases). This clonotype was obtained from a human donor who had recovered from COVID-19. Sequenced sample: CD4+ T cells from blood, cultured in vitro. The CDR3 DNA reads TGCAGTGCTAGGCCCCCATGGACAGAAGGGACCGGGGAGCTGTTTTTT. Protein sequence: CSARPPWTEGTGELFF.